Below, 16 T cell receptor beta chains from the same sample are listed, as sequenced in a study of T cell responses to AZD1222 COVID-19 vaccine. Method: immunoSEQ multiplex PCR; TCRdb's copy keeps in-frame clones and lacks some. Here the sample spans about 97,000 clones, approximately 91% being singletons. The source was peripheral blood, collected on day 0 of AZD1222 vaccination. All receptors come from an adult in good health.

The table lists this clone with a few counts. The chain uses TRBV4-1 and TRBJ2-7; 8 positions agree with TRBD2. J lost 5 bases, V lost 8 bases, and 14 bases had no gene match. There are 15 residues in the CDR3. Germline loops: CDR1 MGHRA, CDR2 YSYEKL. The CDR3, as DNA: TGCGCCAGCCTCCAAGACGGGCTAGCGGGCCACGAGCAGTACTTC. Translation: CASLQDGLAGHEQYF.

This rearrangement joins TRBV2 to TRBJ1-1; D unclear. The V gene lost 2 bases and the J gene lost 6 bases, with 10 bases spanning the gap. There are 13 residues in the CDR3. Looked up from germline, CDR1 is SNHLY and CDR2 is FYNNEI. The CDR3 sequence is CASSESGVSEAFF. CDR3 sequence (DNA): TGTGCCAGCAGTGAATCCGGCGTTTCTGAAGCTTTCTTT.

This chain joins TRBV2 and TRBJ1-2; TRBD1 aligns across 10 bases. Germline V gene sequence: CDR1 SNHLY, CDR2 FYNNEI. The J segment lost 5 bases and the V segment lost 5 bases, leaving 11 bases of the junction unmatched. There are 16 residues in the CDR3. CDR3 amino acids: CASSFSLGTGAYGYTF. The CDR3 coding sequence is TGTGCCAGCAGTTTTAGTTTAGGGACAGGGGCGTATGGCTACACCTTC. The full variable domain, rest sourced from reference TRBV2 and TRBJ1-2, is EPEVTQTPSHQVTQMGQEVILRCVPISNHLYFYWYRQILGQKVEFLVSFYNNEISEKSEIFDDQFSVERPDGSNFTLKIRSTKLEDSAMYFCASSFSLGTGAYGYTFGSGTRLTVV.

This chain connects TRBV7-8 to TRBJ2-2, with 7 nucleotides matching TRBD2. V gave up 4 bases and J gave up 7 bases; unmatched junction bases: 6. The germline CDR1 and CDR2 sequences are SGHVS and FQNEAQ. This CDR3 spans 14 amino acids. In DNA form, the CDR3 reads TGTGCCAGCAGCTCCCGGGGGGTGAACGGGGAGCTGTTTTTT. This translates into CASSSRGVNGELFF.

This chain uses TRBV30 with TRBJ2-3; TRBD1 agrees at 8 bases. Germline trimming cut 3 bases from V and 0 bases from J; bases unmatched to any gene: 8. Germline CDR1 GTSNPN, CDR2 SVGIG (reference sequence). The CDR3 covers 16 residues. DNA for the CDR3: TGTGCCTGGAGGGCCCGGGACAGGCAGAGCACAGATACGCAGTATTTT. It translates to CAWRARDRQSTDTQYF.

V usage is TRBV5-1 and J usage is TRBJ1-1, with no clear D. Germline CDR1 SGHRS, CDR2 YFSETQ. Trimming took off 0 bases at V and 1 base at J, with 4 bases between the two ends. The CDR3 loop spans 13 amino acids. DNA of the CDR3: TGCGCCAGCAGCTTGGCGCCGAACACTGAAGCTTTCTTT. This translates into CASSLAPNTEAFF.

In its sample, this clone was seen a few times. In DNA form, the CDR3 reads TGCGCCAGCAGCGCGGACACTGAAGCTTTCTTT. Translated: CASSADTEAFF. The chain employs TRBV5-1 and TRBJ1-1; D is undetermined. The CDR3 totals 11 residues. The germline V gene has CDR1 SGHRS and CDR2 YFSETQ. The V end lost 4 bases, the J end lost 3 bases, and 4 bases lay between the germline ends.

V gene TRBV10-2 combines with J gene TRBJ1-5; possible D gene TRBD1, 6 bases. The CDR3 sequence is 15 residues long. The V and J ends lost 4 bases and 7 bases respectively, with 17 bases between them. CDR1 WSHSY and CDR2 SAAADI come from the germline V gene. The CDR3 sequence is CASSVSGGAGQPQHF. The DNA of the CDR3 is TGCGCCAGCAGTGTAAGCGGGGGGGCGGGCCAGCCCCAGCATTTT.

The chain links TRBV18 to TRBJ1-1; the D gene is possibly TRBD1 (6 bases). Trimming cost V 2 bases and J 4 bases, with 11 bases left between them. The CDR3 runs 14 residues. Germline loops: CDR1 KGHSH, CDR2 LQKENI. In nucleotides, the CDR3 is TGTGCCAGCTCACCAGCCAGGGGCGGCACTGAAGCTTTCTTT. It is translated as CASSPARGGTEAFF.

V is TRBV30 and J is TRBJ1-4; D gene unclear. The CDR3 extends over 15 amino acids. Germline assignment: CDR1 GTSNPN and CDR2 SVGIG (reference sequence). Trimming took 0 bases from V and 5 from J, leaving 13 bases between them. The CDR3, as DNA: TGTGCCTGGAGTGTAGCGGCCAGTCAAAATGAAAAACTGTTTTTT. Its protein product is CAWSVAASQNEKLFF.

The V call is TRBV4-1, the J call TRBJ1-5; D is undetermined. V was trimmed by 1 base and J by 12 bases, leaving 13 bases between them. This CDR3 region has 13 residues. Germline V gene lookup returns CDR1 MGHRA and CDR2 YSYEKL. CDR3 amino acids: CASSQAPSGVQHF. The CDR3 DNA reads TGCGCCAGCAGCCAAGCGCCCTCTGGGGTCCAGCATTTT.

J is TRBJ2-7 and V is TRBV5-1; D tentatively fits TRBD1 or TRBD2 (5 bases each). The V end lost 2 bases, the J end lost 2 bases, and 14 bases lay between the germline ends. The germline V gene encodes CDR1 SGHRS and CDR2 YFSETQ. The CDR3 spans 15 residues. The DNA for the CDR3 is TGCGCCAGCAGCTTAAACCGGGACCCAGCCTACGAGCAGTACTTC. Translating it yields CASSLNRDPAYEQYF.

The chain couples TRBV19 to TRBJ2-3; weak D call: TRBD2 (5 bases). Trimming shortened V by 5 bases and J by 0 bases, and 12 bases separated the two germline ends. Germline CDR1 and CDR2: LNHDA and SQIVND (reference sequence). The CDR3 is 15 amino acids. CDR3 protein: CASSYRGSSTDTQYF. The CDR3 DNA is TGTGCCAGTAGTTACAGAGGGTCCAGCACAGATACGCAGTATTTT. Combining the CDR3 with reference TRBV19 and TRBJ2-3 gives the whole variable domain DGGITQSPKYLFRKEGQNVTLSCEQNLNHDAMYWYRQDPGQGLRLIYYSQIVNDFQKGDIAEGYSVSREKKESFPLTVTSAQKNPTAFYLCASSYRGSSTDTQYFGPGTRLTVL.

The rearrangement links TRBV6-2 or TRBV6-3 to TRBJ2-6, with D unclear. Germline lookup yields CDR1 MNHEY and CDR2 SVGEGT. This CDR3 region has 15 residues. V was pared by 2 bases and J by 0 bases, with 5 bases between. CDR3 coding DNA: TGTGCCAGCAGTTACATGGACTCTGGGGCCAACGTCCTGACTTTC. This translates into CASSYMDSGANVLTF.

V usage is TRBV7-2 and J usage is TRBJ1-2; the D is unclear. The CDR3 totals 14 residues. Looked up from germline, CDR1 is SGHTA and CDR2 is FQGNSA. Trimming removed 2 bases from V and 7 bases from J, with 14 bases in between. The DNA for the CDR3 is TGTGCCAGCAGCTTAAAAGGCACTCCCGTTGGCTACACCTTC. Its protein is CASSLKGTPVGYTF. Filled out from reference TRBV7-2 and TRBJ1-2, the complete variable domain reads GAGVSQSPSNKVTEKGKDVELRCDPISGHTALYWYRQSLGQGLEFLIYFQGNSAPDKSGLPSDRFSAERTGGSVSTLTIQRTQQEDSAVYLCASSLKGTPVGYTFGSGTRLTVV.

A remark on this clone: The same CDR3 arises from other DNA sequences in this sample as well. The chain couples TRBV2 to TRBJ2-5; tentatively, D is TRBD1 or TRBD2 (5 bases each). Germline-derived CDR1 and CDR2 are SNHLY and FYNNEI. The CDR3 runs 12 residues. The V and J ends lost 5 bases and 3 bases respectively, with 7 bases between them. As DNA, the CDR3 is TGTGCCAGCAGTCGAGGGGAAGAGACCCAGTACTTC. Amino acid sequence: CASSRGEETQYF.